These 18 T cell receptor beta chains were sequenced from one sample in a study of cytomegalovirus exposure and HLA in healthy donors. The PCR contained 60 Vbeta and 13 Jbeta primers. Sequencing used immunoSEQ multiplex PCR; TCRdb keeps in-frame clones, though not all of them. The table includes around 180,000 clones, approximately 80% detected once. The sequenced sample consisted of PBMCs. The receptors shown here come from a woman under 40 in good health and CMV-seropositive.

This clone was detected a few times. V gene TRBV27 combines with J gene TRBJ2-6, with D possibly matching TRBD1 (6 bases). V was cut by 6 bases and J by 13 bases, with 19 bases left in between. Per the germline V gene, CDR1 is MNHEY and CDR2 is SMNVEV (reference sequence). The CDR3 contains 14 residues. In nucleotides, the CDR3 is TGTGCCAGCAGCAAAGTGACGAACAGGGTTGTCCTGACTTTC. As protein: CASSKVTNRVVLTF.

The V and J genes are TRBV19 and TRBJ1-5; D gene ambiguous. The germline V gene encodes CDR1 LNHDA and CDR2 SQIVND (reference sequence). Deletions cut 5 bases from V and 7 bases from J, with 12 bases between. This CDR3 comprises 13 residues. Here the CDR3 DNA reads TGTGCCAGTAGTCTATACCTAGACCAGCCCCAGCATTTT. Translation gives CASSLYLDQPQHF.

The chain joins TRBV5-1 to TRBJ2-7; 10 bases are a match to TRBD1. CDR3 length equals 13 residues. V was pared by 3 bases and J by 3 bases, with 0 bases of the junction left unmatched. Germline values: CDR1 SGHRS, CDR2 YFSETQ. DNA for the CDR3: TGCGCCAGCAGCTGGACAGGGGGCTACGAGCAGTACTTC. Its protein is CASSWTGGYEQYF.

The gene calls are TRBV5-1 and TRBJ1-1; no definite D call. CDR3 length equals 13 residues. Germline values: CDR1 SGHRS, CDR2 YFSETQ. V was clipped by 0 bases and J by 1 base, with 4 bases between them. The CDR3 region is CASSLAWNTEAFF. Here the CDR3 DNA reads TGCGCCAGCAGCTTGGCGTGGAACACTGAAGCTTTCTTT.

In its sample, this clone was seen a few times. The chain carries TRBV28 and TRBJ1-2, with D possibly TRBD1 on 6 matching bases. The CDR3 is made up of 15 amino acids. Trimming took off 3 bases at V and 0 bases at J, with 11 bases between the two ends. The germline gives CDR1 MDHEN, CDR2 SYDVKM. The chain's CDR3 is CASSFTGLANYGYTF. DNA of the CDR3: TGTGCCAGCAGTTTTACAGGGTTGGCTAACTATGGCTACACCTTC.

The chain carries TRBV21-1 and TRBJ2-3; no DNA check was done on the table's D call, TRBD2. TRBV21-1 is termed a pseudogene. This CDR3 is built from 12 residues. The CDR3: CASSKVPGTPYF. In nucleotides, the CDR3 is TGTGCCAGCAGCAAAGTTCCCGGGACTCCATATTTT.

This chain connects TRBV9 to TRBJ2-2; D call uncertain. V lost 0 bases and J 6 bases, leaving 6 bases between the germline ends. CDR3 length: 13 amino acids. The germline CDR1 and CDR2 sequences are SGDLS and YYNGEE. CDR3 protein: CASSVGWPGELFF. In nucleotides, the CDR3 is TGTGCCAGCAGCGTAGGTTGGCCCGGGGAGCTGTTTTTT. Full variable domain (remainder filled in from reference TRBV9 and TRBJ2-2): DSGVTQTPKHLITATGQRVTLRCSPRSGDLSVYWYQQSLDQGLQFLIQYYNGEERAKGNILERFSAQQFPDLHSELNLSSLELGDSALYFCASSVGWPGELFFGEGSRLTVL.

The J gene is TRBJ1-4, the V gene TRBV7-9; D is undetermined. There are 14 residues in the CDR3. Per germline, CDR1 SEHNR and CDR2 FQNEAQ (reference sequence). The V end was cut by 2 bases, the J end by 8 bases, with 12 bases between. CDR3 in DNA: TGTGCCAGCAGCTTACTAGCGGTTCACGAAAAACTGTTTTTT. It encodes CASSLLAVHEKLFF.

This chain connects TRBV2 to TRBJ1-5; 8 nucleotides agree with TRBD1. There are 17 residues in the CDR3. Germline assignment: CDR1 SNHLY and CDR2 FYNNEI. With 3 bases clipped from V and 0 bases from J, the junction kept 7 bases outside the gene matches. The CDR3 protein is CASSDGRTGPSNQPQHF. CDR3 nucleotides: TGTGCCAGCAGTGACGGGAGGACAGGGCCTAGCAATCAGCCCCAGCATTTT.

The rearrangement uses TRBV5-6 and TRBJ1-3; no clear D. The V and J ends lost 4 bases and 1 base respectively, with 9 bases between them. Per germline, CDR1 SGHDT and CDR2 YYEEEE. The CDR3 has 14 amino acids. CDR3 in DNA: TGTGCCAGCAGCGCGGGCCTATCTGGAAACACCATATATTTT. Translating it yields CASSAGLSGNTIYF.

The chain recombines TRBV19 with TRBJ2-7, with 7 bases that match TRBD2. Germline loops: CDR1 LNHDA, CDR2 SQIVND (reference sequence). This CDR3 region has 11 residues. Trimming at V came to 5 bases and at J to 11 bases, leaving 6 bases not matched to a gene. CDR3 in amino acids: CASSPTAGEYF. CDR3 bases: TGTGCCAGTAGTCCGACCGCGGGGGAGTACTTC.

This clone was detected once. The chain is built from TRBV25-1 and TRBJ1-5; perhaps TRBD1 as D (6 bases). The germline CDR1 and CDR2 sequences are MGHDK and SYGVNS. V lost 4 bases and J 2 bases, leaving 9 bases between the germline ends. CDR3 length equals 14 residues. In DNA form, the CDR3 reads TGTGCCAGCAGTGGACCAGGGGGCAATCAGCCCCAGCATTTT. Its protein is CASSGPGGNQPQHF.

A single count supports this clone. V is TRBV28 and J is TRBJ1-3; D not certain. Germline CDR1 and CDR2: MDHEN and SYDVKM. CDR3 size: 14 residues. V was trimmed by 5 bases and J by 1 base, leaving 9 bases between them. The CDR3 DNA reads TGTGCCAGCAGTCCAACAGTGTCTGGAAACACCATATATTTT. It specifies CASSPTVSGNTIYF.

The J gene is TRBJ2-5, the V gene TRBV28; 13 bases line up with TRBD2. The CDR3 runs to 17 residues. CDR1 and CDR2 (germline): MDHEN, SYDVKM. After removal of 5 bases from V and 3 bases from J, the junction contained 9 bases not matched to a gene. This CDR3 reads CASSPGPGTSGKETQYF. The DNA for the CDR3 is TGTGCCAGCAGTCCGGGCCCCGGGACTAGCGGGAAAGAGACCCAGTACTTC.

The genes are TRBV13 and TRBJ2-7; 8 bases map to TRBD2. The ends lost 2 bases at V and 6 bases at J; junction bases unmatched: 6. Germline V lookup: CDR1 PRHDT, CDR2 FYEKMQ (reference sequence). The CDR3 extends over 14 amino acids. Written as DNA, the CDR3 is TGTGCCAGCAGCTTAAGACTAGCGCTCACCGAGCAGTACTTC. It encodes CASSLRLALTEQYF.

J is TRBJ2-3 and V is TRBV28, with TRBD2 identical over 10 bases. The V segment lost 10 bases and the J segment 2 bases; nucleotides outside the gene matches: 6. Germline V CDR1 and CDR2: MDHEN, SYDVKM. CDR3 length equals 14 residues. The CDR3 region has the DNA TGTGCCACCGCGGGACTAGCGATCACAGATACGCAGTATTTT. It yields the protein CATAGLAITDTQYF.

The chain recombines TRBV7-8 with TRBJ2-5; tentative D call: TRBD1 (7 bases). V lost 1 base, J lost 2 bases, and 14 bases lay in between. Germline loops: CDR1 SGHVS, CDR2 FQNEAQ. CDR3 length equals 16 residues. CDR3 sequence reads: CASSLVGAGQQETQYF. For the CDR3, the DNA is TGTGCCAGCAGCTTAGTCGGTGCGGGACAGCAAGAGACCCAGTACTTC.

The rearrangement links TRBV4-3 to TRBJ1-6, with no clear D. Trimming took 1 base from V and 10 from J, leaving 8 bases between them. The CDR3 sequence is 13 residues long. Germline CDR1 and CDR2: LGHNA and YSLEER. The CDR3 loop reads CASSQGPRSPLHF. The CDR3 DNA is TGCGCCAGCAGCCAAGGCCCCCGGTCACCCCTCCACTTT.